This T cell receptor (beta chain) stems from a study of blood T cell repertoires in COVID-19 (dated by TCRdb to between 2020 and 2021). Turning to the overall study: Samples covering the acute and convalescent phases of COVID-19 were provided by collaborators in the United States, Italy and Spain. The dataset comprised deeply sampled blood TCRbeta repertoires from subjects exposed to, actively infected with, or recovered from COVID-19. Where available, HLA class I and class II types were taken from metadata supplied by the sample provider and were not determined by assay-based typing. Samples were obtained from the ongoing ImmuneRACE study (first 160 participants) and from 1,254 subjects provided by 6 global collaborators. Nearly every sample came with metadata listing a de-identified subject ID, COVID-19 status, age in years and sex. The prospective study material was composed of cDNA or gDNA derived from T cells, B-cell-depleted T cells, or PBMCs. A freely available public database, intended as a resource for researchers studying the immune response to SARS-CoV-2, is where the repertoires were released. Results the study describes overall, beyond this receptor: How much clinical and demographic metadata was included differed by source and by participant, and the metadata was provided uncurated.

The immunoSEQ Assay, a bias-controlled multiplex PCR, was used to amplify TCRbeta CDR3 regions from genomic DNA. Per the authors' processing: The number of nucleated cells in each sample was estimated from the amplification of reference gene primers within the assay. To quantify the absolute abundance of each unique TCRbeta CDR3 rearrangement, sequence reads were collapsed and filtered. For each sample, productive Simpson clonality was calculated by taking the square root of Simpson's diversity index across productive rearrangements. This immuneACCESS table, as held by TCRdb, lists in-frame sequences with V and J called but not all clones. Of the missing ones, under half trace to an unresolved V gene in checked studies; the others have no known cause. V and J calls and clone size are those listed in that table; D and trimming were worked out from the DNA. A total of 150,000 to 200,000 clones appear in this sample, approximately 80% of them only once. In total, the top ten clones hold around 15% of the sample.

CDR1 is given as ENHRY and CDR2 as SYGVKD, both from the germline V gene. Inclusive of the bounding cysteine and phenylalanine, the CDR3 is 11 residues long. Kept here is only the CDR3 DNA, which spans 33 bases and is read in frame from base 1. V is shortened by 2 bases, J by 6 bases, and the region joining them spans 3 bases. At one collaborating source in Seattle, patients were enrolled during active infection and were followed longitudinally through the course of disease. Whole blood was collected in K2EDTA tubes by collaborating institutions according to the institutions' own protocols. For TCRbeta analysis, collaborators shipped samples as frozen whole blood, isolated PBMCs, or DNA extracted from either of those sample types. On this clone: Its binding antigen is unknown. No base-level quality is on record; no much larger clone is a single base apart.

This receptor was identified in a woman in her sixties or seventies with COVID-19, enrolled during active disease. The specimen was peripheral blood. The rearrangement combines TRBV10-3 with TRBJ2-3; no confident D gene assignment can be made. The CDR3 region: CAISEADTQYF. In nucleotide form, the sequence is TGTGCCATCAGTGAGGCGGATACGCAGTATTTT.